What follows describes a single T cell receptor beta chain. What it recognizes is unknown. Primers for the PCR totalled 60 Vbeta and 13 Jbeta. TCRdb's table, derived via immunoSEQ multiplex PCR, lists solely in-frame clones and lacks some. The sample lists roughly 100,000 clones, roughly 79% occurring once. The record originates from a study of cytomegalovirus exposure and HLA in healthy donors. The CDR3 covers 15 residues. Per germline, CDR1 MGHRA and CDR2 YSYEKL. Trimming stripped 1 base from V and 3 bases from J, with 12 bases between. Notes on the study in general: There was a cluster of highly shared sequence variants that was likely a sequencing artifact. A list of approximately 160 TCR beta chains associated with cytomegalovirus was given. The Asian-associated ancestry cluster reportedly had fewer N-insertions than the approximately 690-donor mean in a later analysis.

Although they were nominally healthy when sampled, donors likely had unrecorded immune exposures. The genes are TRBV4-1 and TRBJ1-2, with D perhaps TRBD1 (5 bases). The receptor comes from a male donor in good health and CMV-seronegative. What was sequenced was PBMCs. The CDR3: CASSQVRQTDYGYTF. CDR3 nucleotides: TGCGCCAGCAGCCAAGTGAGACAGACAGACTATGGCTACACCTTC.